What follows describes a single T cell receptor beta chain. Naive CD8 cells, CD45RO-negative and positively selected for CCR7, excluded terminally differentiated effector memory CD45RA+ cells. The data originate from a study of shared clonotypes between healthy human individuals. This CDR3 region has 11 residues. Germline V gives CDR1 SGHRS, CDR2 YFSETQ. Trimming cost V 3 bases and J 2 bases, with 2 bases left between them. Several immunoSEQ plates received, in even portions, the genomic DNA of each subset. The method was immunoSEQ multiplex PCR; TCRdb's version includes in-frame clones alone and lacks a portion of them. This table has hundreds of thousands of clones, more than 95% appearing once.

The gene calls are TRBV5-1 and TRBJ2-5; D remains unclear. Sequenced sample: naive CD8+ T cells sorted from blood. This receptor was identified in a man aged 25 to 40 in good health. DNA for the CDR3: TGCGCCAGCAGCTGGCAAGAGACCCAGTACTTC. Translation: CASSWQETQYF.